This record concerns one T cell receptor beta chain sequence. This entry comes from a study of control samples from healthy donors and cancer patients. The CDR3 contains 13 residues. V was pared by 6 bases and J by 4 bases, with 5 bases of the junction left unmatched. Germline CDR1 and CDR2: LNHDA and SQIVND (reference sequence). Repertoires were generated with immunoSEQ multiplex PCR, while TCRdb's copy carries only in-frame clones and drops some. The repertoire holds 65,000 to 95,000 clones, with over 75% as singletons. This sequence originates from a man in his fifties in good health. The chain joins TRBV19 to TRBJ1-2; 7 positions match TRBD1. Sequencing was carried out using blood. The chain's CDR3 is CASSPTGTYGYTF. CDR3 nucleotides: TGTGCCAGTAGCCCGACAGGGACCTATGGCTACACCTTC.